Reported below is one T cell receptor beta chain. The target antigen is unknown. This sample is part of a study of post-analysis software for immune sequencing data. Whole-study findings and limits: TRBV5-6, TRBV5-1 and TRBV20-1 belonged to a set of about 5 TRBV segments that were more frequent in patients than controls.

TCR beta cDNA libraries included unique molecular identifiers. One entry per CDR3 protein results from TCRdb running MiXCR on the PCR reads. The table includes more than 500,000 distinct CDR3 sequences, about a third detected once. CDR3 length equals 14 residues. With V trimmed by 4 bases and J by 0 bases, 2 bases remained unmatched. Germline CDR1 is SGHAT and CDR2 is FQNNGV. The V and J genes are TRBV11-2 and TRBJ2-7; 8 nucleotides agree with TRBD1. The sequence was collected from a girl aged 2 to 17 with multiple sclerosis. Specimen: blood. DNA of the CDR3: TGTGCCAGCAGCTGGGACAGGCGCTCCTACGAGCAGTACTTC. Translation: CASSWDRRSYEQYF.